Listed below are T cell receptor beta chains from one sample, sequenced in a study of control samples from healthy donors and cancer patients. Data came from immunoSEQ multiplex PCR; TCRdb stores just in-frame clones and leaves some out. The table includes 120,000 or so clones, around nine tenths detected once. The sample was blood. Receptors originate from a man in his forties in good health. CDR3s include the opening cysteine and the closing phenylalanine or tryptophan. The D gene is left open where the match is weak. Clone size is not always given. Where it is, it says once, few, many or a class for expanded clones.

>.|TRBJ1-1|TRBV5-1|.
CASSYAGSGVTEAFF
TGCGCCAGCAGCTACGCCGGGTCTGGGGTCACTGAAGCTTTCTTT
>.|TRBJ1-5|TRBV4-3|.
CASSQKTGSQPQHF
TGCGCCAGCAGCCAAAAAACAGGTTCTCAGCCCCAGCATTTT
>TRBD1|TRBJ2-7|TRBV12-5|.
CASGFDRGQILGQYF
TGTGCTAGTGGCTTCGACAGGGGGCAGATTTTGGGGCAGTACTTC
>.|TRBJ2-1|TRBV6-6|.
CASSGGPSSYNEQFF
TGTGCCAGCAGCGGGGGTCCGAGCTCCTACAATGAGCAGTTCTTC
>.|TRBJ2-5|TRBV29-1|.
CSVTDDGGTQYF
TGCAGCGTGACCGACGACGGTGGGACCCAGTACTTC
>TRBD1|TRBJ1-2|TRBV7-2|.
CASSLDTGGSPWYGYTF
TGTGCCAGCAGCTTAGATACAGGGGGGAGCCCTTGGTATGGCTACACCTTC
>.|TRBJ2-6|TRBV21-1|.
CASSETTEGPSGANVLTF
TGTGCCAGCAGCGAAACGACAGAGGGACCCTCTGGGGCCAACGTCCTGACTTTC
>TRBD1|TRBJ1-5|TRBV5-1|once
CASSPGQGGSNQPQHF
TGCGCCAGCAGCCCTGGACAGGGCGGGAGCAATCAGCCCCAGCATTTT
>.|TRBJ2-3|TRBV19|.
CASSISTGPSTDTQYF
TGTGCCAGTAGTATTAGTACGGGGCCTAGCACAGATACGCAGTATTTT
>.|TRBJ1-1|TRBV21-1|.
CASSTPQGLDTEAFF
TGTGCCAGCAGCACTCCACAGGGGTTGGACACTGAAGCTTTCTTT
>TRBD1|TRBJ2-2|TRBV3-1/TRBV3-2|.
CASRRAAGQGLPGELFF
TGTGCCAGCAGACGGGCCGCGGGACAGGGGCTTCCCGGGGAGCTGTTTTTT
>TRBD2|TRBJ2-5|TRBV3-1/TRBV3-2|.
CASSQLSGGGSETQYF
TGTGCCAGCAGCCAATTGAGCGGGGGGGGATCAGAGACCCAGTACTTC
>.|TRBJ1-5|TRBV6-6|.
CASSKTGGNQPQHF
TGTGCCAGCAGTAAGACAGGTGGCAATCAGCCCCAGCATTTT
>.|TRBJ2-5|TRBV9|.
CASSADFGIQETQYF
TGTGCCAGCAGCGCCGATTTTGGGATTCAAGAGACCCAGTACTTC
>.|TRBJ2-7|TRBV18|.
CASSPPGQALYEQYF
TGTGCCAGCTCACCACCGGGGCAAGCCTTGTACGAGCAGTACTTC
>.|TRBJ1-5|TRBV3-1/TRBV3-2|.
CASSQGGGRQPQHF
TGTGCCAGCAGCCAAGGTGGGGGGCGTCAGCCCCAGCATTTT
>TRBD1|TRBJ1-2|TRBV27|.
CASSLKGQGAKGYTF
TGTGCCAGCAGTTTAAAGGGACAGGGGGCGAAGGGCTACACCTTC
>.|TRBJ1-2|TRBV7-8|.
CASSLRGNGYTF
TGTGCCAGCAGCCTTCGGGGAAATGGCTACACCTTC
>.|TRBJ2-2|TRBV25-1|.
CASSEWEAGELFF
TGTGCCAGCAGTGAATGGGAAGCCGGGGAGCTGTTTTTT